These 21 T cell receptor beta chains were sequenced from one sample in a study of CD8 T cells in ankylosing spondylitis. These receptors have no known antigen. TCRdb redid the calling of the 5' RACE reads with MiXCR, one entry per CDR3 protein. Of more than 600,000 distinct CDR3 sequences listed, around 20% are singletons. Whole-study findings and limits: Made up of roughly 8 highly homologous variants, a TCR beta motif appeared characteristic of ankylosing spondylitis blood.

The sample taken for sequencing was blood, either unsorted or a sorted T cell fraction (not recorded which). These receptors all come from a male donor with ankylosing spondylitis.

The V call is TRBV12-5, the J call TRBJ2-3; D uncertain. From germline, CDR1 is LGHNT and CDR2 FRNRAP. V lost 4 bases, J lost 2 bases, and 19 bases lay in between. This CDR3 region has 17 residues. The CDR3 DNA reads TGTGCTAGTGGTTACCAATTTCGACCGGTTTACACAGATACGCAGTATTTT. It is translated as CASGYQFRPVYTDTQYF.

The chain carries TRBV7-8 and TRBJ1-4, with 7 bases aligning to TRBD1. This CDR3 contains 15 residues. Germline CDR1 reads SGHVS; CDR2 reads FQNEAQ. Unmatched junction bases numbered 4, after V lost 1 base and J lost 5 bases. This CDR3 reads CASSLGRGPNEKLFF. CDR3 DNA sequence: TGTGCCAGCAGCTTAGGGAGGGGGCCGAATGAAAAACTGTTTTTT.

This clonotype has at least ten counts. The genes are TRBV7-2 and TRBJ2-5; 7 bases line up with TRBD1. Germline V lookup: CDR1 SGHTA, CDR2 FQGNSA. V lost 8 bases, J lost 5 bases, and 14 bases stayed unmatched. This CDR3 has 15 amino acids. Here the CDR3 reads CASGLQSTGKETQYF. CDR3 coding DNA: TGTGCCAGCGGGCTCCAATCGACAGGGAAGGAGACCCAGTACTTC.

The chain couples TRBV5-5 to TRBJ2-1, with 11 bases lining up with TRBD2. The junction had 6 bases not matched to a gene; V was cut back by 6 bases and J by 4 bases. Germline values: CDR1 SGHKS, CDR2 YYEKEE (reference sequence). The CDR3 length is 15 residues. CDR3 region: CASIMGLAEYNEQFF. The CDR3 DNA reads TGTGCCAGCATTATGGGACTAGCGGAATACAATGAGCAGTTCTTC.

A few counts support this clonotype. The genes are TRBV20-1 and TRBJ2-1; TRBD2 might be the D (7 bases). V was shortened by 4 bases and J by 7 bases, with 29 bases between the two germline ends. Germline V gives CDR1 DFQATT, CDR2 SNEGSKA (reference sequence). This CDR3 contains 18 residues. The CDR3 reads CSATTGAGAGRWANEQFF. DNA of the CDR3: TGCAGTGCTACAACGGGGGCGGGAGCGGGACGCTGGGCTAATGAGCAGTTCTTC.

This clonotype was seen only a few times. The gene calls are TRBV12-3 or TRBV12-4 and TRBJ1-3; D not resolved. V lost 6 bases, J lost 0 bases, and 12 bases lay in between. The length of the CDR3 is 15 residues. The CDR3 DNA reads TGTGCCAGCAGGAACCGACGGATCTCTGGAAACACCATATATTTT. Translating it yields CASRNRRISGNTIYF.

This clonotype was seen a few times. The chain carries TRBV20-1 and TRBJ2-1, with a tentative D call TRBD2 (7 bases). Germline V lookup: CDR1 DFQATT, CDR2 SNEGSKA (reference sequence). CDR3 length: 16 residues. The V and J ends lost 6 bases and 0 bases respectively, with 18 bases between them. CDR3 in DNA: TGCAGTGCCAAAAGGGGGGGCTCGAGCTCCTACAATGAGCAGTTCTTC. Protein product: CSAKRGGSSSYNEQFF.

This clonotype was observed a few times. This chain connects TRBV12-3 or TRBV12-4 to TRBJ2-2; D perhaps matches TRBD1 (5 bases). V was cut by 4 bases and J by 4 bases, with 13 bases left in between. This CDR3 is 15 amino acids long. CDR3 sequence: CASSSRQYTTGELFF. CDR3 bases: TGTGCCAGCAGTTCCAGACAGTATACCACCGGGGAGCTGTTTTTT.

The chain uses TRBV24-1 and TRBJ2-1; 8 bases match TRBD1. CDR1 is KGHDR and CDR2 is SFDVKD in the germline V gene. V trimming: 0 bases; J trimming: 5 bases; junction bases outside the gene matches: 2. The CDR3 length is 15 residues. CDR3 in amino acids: CATSDLGDRHNEQFF. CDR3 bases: TGTGCCACCAGTGATTTGGGGGACAGGCACAATGAGCAGTTCTTC.

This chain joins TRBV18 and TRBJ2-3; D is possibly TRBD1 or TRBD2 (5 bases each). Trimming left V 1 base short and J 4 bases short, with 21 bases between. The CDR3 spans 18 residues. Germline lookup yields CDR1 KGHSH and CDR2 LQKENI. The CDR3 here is CASSPLPTRPGPADTQYF. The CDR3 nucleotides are TGTGCCAGCTCACCACTACCCACTCGCCCGGGGCCGGCAGATACGCAGTATTTT.

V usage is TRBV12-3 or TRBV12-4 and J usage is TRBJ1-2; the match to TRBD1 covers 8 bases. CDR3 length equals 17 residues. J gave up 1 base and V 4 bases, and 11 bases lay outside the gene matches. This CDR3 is CASSSTTGTGYNYGYTF. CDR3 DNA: TGTGCCAGCAGTTCCACGACCGGGACAGGATATAACTATGGCTACACCTTC.

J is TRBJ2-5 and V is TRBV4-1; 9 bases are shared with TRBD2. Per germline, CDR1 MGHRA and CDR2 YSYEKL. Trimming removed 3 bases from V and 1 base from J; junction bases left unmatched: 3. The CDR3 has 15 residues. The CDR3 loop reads CASSQASGVQETQYF. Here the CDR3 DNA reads TGCGCCAGCAGCCAGGCTAGCGGGGTCCAAGAGACCCAGTACTTC.

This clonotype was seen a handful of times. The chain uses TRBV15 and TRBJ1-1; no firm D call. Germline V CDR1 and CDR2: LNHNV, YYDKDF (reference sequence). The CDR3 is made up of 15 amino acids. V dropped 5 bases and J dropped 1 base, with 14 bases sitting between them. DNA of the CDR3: TGTGCCACCAGCCGCACTCGGCAGGCGAACACTGAAGCTTTCTTT. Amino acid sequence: CATSRTRQANTEAFF.

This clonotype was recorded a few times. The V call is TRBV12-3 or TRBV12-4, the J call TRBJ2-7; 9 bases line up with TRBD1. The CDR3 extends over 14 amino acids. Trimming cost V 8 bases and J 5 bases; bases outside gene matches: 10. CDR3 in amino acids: CASSYPGQGNEQYF. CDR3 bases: TGTGCCAGCTCTTACCCGGGACAGGGAAACGAGCAGTACTTC.

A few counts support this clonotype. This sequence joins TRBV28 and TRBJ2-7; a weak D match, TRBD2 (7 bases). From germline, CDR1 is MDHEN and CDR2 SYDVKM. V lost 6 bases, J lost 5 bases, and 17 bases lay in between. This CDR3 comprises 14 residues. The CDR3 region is CASSQPRGGDEQYF. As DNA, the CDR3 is TGTGCCAGCAGCCAACCTCGAGGGGGGGACGAGCAGTACTTC.

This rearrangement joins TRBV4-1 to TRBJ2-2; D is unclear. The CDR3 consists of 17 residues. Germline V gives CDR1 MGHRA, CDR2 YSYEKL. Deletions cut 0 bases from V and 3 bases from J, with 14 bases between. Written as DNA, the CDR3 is TGCGCCAGCAGCCAAGATTGGCCAGCCATATACACCGGGGAGCTGTTTTTT. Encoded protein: CASSQDWPAIYTGELFF.

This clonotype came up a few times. This chain's CDR3 is CSARKGNGVGEQYF. The CDR3 DNA sequence: TGCAGTGCTAGAAAGGGAAACGGTGTGGGCGAGCAGTACTTC. The chain joins TRBV20-1 to TRBJ2-7; unclear D gene. Germline V gene sequence: CDR1 DFQATT, CDR2 SNEGSKA (reference sequence). This CDR3 has 14 residues. The germline V and J ends were trimmed by 2 bases and 6 bases, with 17 bases remaining between them.

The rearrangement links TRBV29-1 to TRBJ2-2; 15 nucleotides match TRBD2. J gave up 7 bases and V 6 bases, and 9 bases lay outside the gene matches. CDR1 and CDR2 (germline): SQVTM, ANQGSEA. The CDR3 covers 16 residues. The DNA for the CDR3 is TGCAGCGTCGGGGGACTAGCGGGGGGTCTGGACGGGGAGCTGTTTTTT. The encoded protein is CSVGGLAGGLDGELFF.

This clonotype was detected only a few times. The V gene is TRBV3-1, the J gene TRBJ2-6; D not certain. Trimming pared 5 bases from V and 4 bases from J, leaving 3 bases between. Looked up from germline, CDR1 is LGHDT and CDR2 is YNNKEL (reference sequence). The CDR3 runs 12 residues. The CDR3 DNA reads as TGTGCCAGCAGCACCGGGGCCAACGTCCTGACTTTC. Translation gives CASSTGANVLTF.

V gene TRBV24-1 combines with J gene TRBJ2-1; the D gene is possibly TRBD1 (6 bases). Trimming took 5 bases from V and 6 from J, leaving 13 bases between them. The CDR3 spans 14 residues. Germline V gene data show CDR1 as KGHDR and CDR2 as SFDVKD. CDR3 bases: TGTGCCACCAGTGTTGCAGGGGACCCCAATGAGCAGTTCTTC. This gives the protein CATSVAGDPNEQFF.

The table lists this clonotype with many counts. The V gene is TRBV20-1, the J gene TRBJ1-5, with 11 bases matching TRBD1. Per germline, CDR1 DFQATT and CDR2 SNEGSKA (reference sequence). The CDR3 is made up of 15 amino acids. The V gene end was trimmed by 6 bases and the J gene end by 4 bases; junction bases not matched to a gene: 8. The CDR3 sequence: CSALGQGAGNQPQHF. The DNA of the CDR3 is TGCAGTGCCCTCGGACAGGGGGCGGGGAATCAGCCCCAGCATTTT.